The clone carrying this TCR beta chain appeared many times. The target antigen is unknown. The data belong to a study of CD8 T cells in ankylosing spondylitis. Trimming cost V 2 bases and J 2 bases, with 15 bases left between them. Germline loops: CDR1 MNHEY, CDR2 SVGAGI. This CDR3 region has 16 residues. The study, taken as a whole, reports: For ankylosing spondylitis blood, a TCR beta motif of about 8 highly homologous variants appeared characteristic.

TCRdb passed the 5' RACE reads through MiXCR, listing each CDR3 protein once. Here the sample spans hundreds of thousands of distinct CDR3 sequences, approximately 10% being singletons. Sample: blood, either unsorted or a sorted T cell fraction (not recorded which). This TCR was sampled from a male donor with ankylosing spondylitis. V gene TRBV6-5 combines with J gene TRBJ2-5, with D possibly matching TRBD1 (6 bases). The CDR3: CASSYSLGHSQETQYF. The CDR3 nucleotides read TGTGCCAGCAGTTACAGCTTGGGACACTCTCAAGAGACCCAGTACTTC.